The present TCR beta chain was sequenced within a study of blood T cell repertoires in COVID-19. Study-level background: Material from acute and convalescent COVID-19 was sourced from the United States, Italy and Spain. T cells, B-cell-depleted T cells, or PBMCs supplied cDNA or gDNA.

As handled by the study authors: Amplification of reference gene primers was used by the study to estimate nucleated cell counts. Sequencing was performed with immunoSEQ multiplex PCR; in TCRdb, only in-frame clones are kept and a portion is missing. Clone size and the V and J calls come from that table; the DNA yielded D and trimming. The repertoire includes roughly 350,000 clones, 87% of them detected once, and about 10% sits in the top ten. Patients of the Seattle cohort, enrolled during active infection, were followed longitudinally. With 5 bases removed from V and 4 bases from J, the gap between germline ends came to 12 bases. The germline CDR1 and CDR2 sequences are MDHEN and SYDVKM. The CDR3 loop spans 14 amino acids.

The receptor comes from a woman in her twenties or thirties with COVID-19, enrolled during active disease. Sequencing was done on a sample of peripheral blood. The chain uses TRBV28 and TRBJ1-5; D gene uncertain. CDR3 coding DNA: TGTGCCAGCAGTCGATCTATAGTAAATCAGCCCCAGCATTTT. Translating gives CASSRSIVNQPQHF.